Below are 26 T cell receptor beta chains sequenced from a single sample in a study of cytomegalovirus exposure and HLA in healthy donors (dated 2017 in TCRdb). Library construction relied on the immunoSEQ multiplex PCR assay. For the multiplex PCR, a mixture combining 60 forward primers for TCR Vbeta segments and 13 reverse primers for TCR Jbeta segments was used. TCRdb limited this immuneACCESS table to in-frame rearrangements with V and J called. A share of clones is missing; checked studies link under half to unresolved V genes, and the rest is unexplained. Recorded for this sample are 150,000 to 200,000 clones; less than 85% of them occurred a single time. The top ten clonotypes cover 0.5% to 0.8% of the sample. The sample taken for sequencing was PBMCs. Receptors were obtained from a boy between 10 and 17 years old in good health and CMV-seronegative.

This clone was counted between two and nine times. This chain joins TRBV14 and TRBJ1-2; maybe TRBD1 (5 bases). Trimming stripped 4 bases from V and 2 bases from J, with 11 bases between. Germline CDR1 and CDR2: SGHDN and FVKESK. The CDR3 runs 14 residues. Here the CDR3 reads CASSLGDLNYGYTF. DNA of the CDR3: TGTGCCAGCAGCCTCGGGGACTTAAACTATGGCTACACCTTC.

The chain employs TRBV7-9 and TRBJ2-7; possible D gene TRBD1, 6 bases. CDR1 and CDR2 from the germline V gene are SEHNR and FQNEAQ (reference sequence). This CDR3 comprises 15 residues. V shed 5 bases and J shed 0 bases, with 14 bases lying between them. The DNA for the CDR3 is TGTGCCAGCAGCCCGACGTCAGGGGCCTCCTACGAGCAGTACTTC. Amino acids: CASSPTSGASYEQYF.

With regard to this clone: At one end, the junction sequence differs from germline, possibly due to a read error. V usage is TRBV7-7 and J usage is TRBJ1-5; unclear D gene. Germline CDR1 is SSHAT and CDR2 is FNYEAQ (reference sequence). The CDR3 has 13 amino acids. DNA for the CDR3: TGTGCTAGCAGCGCAGATAGCAATCAGCCCCAGCATTTT. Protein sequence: CASSADSNQPQHF.

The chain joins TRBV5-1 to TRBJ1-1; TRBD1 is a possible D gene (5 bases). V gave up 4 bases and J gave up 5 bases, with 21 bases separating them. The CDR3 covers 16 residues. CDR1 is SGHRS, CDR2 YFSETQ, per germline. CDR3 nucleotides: TGCGCCAGCAGCCGTGACGGACCCTGGGGGGGTACTGAAGCTTTCTTT. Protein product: CASSRDGPWGGTEAFF.

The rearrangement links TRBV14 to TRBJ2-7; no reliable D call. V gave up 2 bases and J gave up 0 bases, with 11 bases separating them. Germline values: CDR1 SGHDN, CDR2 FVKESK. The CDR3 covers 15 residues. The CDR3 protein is CASSQTQAYSYEQYF. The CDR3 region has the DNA TGTGCCAGCAGCCAAACGCAGGCGTACTCCTACGAGCAGTACTTC.

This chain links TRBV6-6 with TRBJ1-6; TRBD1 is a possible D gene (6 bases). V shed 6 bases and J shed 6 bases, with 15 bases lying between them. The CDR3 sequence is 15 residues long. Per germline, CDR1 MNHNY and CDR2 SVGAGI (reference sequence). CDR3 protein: CASRPSGTLNSPLHF. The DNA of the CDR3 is TGTGCCAGCAGGCCCAGTGGGACACTTAATTCACCCCTCCACTTT.

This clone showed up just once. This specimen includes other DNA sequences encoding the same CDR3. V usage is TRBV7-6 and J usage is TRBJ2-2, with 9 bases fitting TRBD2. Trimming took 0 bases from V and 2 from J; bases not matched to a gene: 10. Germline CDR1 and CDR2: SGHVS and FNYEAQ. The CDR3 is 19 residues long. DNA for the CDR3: TGTGCCAGCAGCTTAGCGACAGCGGGGGGCAGAAATAACACCGGGGAGCTGTTTTTT. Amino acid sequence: CASSLATAGGRNNTGELFF.

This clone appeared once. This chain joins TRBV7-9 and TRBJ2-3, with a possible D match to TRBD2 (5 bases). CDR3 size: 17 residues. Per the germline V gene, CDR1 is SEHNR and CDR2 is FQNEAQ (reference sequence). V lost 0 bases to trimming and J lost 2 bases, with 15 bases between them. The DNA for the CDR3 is TGTGCCAGCAGCTTAGCGTTCAGGCTCGGGGACACAGATACGCAGTATTTT. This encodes CASSLAFRLGDTDTQYF.

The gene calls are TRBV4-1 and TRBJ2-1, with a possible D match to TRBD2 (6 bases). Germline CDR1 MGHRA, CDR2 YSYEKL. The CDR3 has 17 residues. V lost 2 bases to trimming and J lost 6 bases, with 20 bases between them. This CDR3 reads CASSQLGFPGTSNEQFF. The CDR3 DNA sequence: TGCGCCAGCAGCCAACTCGGGTTTCCCGGGACTTCCAATGAGCAGTTCTTC.

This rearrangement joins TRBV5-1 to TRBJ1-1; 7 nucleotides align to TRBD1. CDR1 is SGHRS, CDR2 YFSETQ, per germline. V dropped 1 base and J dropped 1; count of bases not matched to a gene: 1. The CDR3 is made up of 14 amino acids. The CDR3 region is CASSLTGENTEAFF. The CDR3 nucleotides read TGCGCCAGCAGCTTGACAGGGGAGAACACTGAAGCTTTCTTT.

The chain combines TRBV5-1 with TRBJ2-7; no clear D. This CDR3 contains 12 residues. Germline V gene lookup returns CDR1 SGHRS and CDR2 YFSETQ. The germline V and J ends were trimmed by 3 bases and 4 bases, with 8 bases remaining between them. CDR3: CASSWSGYEQYF. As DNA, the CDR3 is TGCGCCAGCAGCTGGTCGGGTTACGAGCAGTACTTC.

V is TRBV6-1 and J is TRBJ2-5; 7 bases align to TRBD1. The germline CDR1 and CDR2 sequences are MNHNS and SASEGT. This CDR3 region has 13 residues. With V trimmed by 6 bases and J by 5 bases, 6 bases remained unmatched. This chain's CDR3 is CASRETGFETQYF. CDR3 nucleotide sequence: TGTGCCAGCAGGGAGACAGGGTTCGAGACCCAGTACTTC.

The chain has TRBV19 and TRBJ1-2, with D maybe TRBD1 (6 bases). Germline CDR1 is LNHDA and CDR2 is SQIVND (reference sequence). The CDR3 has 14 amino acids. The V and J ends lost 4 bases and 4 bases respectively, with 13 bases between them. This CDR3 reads CASSTGQSTYGYTF. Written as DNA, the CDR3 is TGTGCCAGTAGTACCGGACAGTCAACCTATGGCTACACCTTC. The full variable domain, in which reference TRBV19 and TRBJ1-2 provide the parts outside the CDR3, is DGGITQSPKYLFRKEGQNVTLSCEQNLNHDAMYWYRQDPGQGLRLIYYSQIVNDFQKGDIAEGYSVSREKKESFPLTVTSAQKNPTAFYLCASSTGQSTYGYTFGSGTRLTVV.

DNA of the CDR3: TGTGCCAGCAGCTCACCGACAGCTAACTATGGCTACACCTTC. As protein: CASSSPTANYGYTF. V is TRBV5-4 and J is TRBJ1-2; a weak D match, TRBD1 (5 bases). V lost 3 bases and J 0 bases, leaving 9 bases between the germline ends. This CDR3 spans 14 amino acids. Germline lookup yields CDR1 SGHNT and CDR2 YYREEE (reference sequence).

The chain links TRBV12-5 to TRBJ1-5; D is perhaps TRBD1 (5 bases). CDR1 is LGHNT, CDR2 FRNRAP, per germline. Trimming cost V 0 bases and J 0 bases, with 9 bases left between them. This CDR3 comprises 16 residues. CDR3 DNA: TGTGCTAGTGGTTTGGTAAAGGGGTCTAGCAATCAGCCCCAGCATTTT. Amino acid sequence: CASGLVKGSSNQPQHF.

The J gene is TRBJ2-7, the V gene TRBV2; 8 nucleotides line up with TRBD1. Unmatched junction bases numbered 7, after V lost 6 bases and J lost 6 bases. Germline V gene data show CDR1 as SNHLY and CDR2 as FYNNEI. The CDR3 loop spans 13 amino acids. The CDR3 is CASSYRGFSEQYF. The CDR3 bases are TGTGCCAGCAGCTACAGGGGGTTTAGCGAGCAGTACTTC.

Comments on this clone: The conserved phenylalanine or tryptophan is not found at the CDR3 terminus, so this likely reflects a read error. CDR3 residues: CASARQLYEQYL. The DNA of the CDR3 is TGTGCCAGCGCGAGACAGCTCTACGAGCAGTACCTC. This sequence joins TRBV7-9 and TRBJ2-7; weak D call: TRBD1 (5 bases). Germline V gene sequence: CDR1 SEHNR, CDR2 FQNEAQ (reference sequence). V was trimmed by 8 bases and J by 3 bases, leaving 11 bases between them. CDR3 length equals 12 residues.

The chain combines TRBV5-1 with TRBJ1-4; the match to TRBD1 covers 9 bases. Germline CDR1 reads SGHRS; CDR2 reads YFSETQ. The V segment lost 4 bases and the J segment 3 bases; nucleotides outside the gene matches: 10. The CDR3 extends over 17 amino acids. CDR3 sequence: CASSPLRGTGSNEKLFF. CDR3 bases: TGCGCCAGCAGCCCCCTCCGGGGGACAGGGTCTAATGAAAAACTGTTTTTT. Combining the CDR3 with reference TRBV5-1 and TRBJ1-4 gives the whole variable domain KAGVTQTPRYLIKTRGQQVTLSCSPISGHRSVSWYQQTPGQGLQFLFEYFSETQRNKGNFPGRFSGRQFSNSRSEMNVSTLELGDSALYLCASSPLRGTGSNEKLFFGSGTQLSVL.

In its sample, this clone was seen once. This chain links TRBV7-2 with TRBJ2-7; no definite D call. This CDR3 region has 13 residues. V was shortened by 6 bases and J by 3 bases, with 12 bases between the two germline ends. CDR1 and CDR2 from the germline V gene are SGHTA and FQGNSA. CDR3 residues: CASSLPASYEQYF. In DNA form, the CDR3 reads TGTGCCAGCAGTTTACCCGCTAGCTACGAGCAGTACTTC.

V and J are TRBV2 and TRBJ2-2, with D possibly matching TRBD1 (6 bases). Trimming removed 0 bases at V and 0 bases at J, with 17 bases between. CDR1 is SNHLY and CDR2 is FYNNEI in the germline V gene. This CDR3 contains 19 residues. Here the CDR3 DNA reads TGTGCCAGCAGTGAAGCCCCTTTTGGGACATTTACGAACACCGGGGAGCTGTTTTTT. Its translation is CASSEAPFGTFTNTGELFF.

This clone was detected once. The CDR3 spells CASSVGTNRGEQFF. The CDR3 bases are TGTGCCAGCAGCGTAGGGACGAACCGGGGTGAGCAGTTCTTC. The rearrangement joins TRBV9 to TRBJ2-1; D perhaps matches TRBD2 (5 bases). Per germline, CDR1 SGDLS and CDR2 YYNGEE. V was cut by 0 bases and J by 9 bases, with 13 bases left in between. This CDR3 is 14 amino acids long.

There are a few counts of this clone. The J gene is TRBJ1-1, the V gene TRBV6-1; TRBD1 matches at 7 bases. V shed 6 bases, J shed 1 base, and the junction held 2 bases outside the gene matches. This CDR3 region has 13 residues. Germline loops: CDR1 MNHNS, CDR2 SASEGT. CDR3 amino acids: CASSRQGNTEAFF. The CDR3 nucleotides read TGTGCCAGCAGCCGACAGGGGAACACTGAAGCTTTCTTT.

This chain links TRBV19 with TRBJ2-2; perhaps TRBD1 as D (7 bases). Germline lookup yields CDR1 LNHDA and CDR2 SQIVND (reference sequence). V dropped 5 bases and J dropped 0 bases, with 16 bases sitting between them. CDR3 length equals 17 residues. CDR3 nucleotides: TGTGCCAGTAGTCACGGCAGGGGGGCGGCGAACACCGGGGAGCTGTTTTTT. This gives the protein CASSHGRGAANTGELFF.

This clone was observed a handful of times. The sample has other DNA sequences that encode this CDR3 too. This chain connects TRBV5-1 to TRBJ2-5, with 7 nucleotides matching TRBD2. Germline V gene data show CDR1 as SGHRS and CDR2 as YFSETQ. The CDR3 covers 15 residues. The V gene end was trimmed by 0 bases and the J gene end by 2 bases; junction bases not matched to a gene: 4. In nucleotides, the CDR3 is TGCGCCAGCAGCTTGGGTCAGGGAGGGCAAGAGACCCAGTACTTC. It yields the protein CASSLGQGGQETQYF.

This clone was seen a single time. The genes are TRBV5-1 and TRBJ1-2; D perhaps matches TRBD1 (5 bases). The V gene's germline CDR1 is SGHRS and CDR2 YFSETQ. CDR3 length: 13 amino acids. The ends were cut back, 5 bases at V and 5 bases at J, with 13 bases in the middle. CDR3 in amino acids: CASRSSGLYGYTF. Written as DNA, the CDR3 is TGCGCCAGCAGGTCATCAGGGTTGTATGGCTACACCTTC.

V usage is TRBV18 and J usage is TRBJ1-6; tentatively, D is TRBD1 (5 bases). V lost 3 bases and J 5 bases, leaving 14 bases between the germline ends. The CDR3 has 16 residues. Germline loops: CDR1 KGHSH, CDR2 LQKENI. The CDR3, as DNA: TGTGCCAGCTCACCCCGCGGGGCAAGTAATAATTCACCCCTCCACTTT. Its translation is CASSPRGASNNSPLHF. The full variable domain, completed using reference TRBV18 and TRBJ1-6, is NAGVMQNPRHLVRRRGQEARLRCSPMKGHSHVYWYRQLPEEGLKFMVYLQKENIIDESGMPKERFSAEFPKEGPSILRIQQVVRGDSAAYFCASSPRGASNNSPLHFGNGTRLTVT.